This T cell receptor (beta chain) is from a study of response to subunit inactivated influenza vaccine. This clonotype occurred many times. The target antigen is unknown. MiXCR, run by TCRdb on the RT-PCR reads, gives a single entry per CDR3 protein. The sample lists a few hundred thousand distinct CDR3 sequences, around 9.9% occurring once. Overall study results and limits: The study's authors posited that every seasonal influenza vaccination enlists few new T cells.

CDR1 and CDR2 from the germline V gene are MNHEY and SVGEGT. The CDR3 runs to 11 residues. V was pared by 8 bases and J by 3 bases, with 8 bases between. The origin of this receptor is a man aged 50 or older who received an inactivated influenza vaccine. This chain connects TRBV6-2 or TRBV6-3 to TRBJ2-7; no clear D gene. The sample in question was PBMCs from blood, obtained roughly 45 days after vaccination. CDR3 in amino acids: CASGRNYEQYF. The CDR3, as DNA: TGTGCCAGCGGACGGAACTACGAGCAGTACTTC.